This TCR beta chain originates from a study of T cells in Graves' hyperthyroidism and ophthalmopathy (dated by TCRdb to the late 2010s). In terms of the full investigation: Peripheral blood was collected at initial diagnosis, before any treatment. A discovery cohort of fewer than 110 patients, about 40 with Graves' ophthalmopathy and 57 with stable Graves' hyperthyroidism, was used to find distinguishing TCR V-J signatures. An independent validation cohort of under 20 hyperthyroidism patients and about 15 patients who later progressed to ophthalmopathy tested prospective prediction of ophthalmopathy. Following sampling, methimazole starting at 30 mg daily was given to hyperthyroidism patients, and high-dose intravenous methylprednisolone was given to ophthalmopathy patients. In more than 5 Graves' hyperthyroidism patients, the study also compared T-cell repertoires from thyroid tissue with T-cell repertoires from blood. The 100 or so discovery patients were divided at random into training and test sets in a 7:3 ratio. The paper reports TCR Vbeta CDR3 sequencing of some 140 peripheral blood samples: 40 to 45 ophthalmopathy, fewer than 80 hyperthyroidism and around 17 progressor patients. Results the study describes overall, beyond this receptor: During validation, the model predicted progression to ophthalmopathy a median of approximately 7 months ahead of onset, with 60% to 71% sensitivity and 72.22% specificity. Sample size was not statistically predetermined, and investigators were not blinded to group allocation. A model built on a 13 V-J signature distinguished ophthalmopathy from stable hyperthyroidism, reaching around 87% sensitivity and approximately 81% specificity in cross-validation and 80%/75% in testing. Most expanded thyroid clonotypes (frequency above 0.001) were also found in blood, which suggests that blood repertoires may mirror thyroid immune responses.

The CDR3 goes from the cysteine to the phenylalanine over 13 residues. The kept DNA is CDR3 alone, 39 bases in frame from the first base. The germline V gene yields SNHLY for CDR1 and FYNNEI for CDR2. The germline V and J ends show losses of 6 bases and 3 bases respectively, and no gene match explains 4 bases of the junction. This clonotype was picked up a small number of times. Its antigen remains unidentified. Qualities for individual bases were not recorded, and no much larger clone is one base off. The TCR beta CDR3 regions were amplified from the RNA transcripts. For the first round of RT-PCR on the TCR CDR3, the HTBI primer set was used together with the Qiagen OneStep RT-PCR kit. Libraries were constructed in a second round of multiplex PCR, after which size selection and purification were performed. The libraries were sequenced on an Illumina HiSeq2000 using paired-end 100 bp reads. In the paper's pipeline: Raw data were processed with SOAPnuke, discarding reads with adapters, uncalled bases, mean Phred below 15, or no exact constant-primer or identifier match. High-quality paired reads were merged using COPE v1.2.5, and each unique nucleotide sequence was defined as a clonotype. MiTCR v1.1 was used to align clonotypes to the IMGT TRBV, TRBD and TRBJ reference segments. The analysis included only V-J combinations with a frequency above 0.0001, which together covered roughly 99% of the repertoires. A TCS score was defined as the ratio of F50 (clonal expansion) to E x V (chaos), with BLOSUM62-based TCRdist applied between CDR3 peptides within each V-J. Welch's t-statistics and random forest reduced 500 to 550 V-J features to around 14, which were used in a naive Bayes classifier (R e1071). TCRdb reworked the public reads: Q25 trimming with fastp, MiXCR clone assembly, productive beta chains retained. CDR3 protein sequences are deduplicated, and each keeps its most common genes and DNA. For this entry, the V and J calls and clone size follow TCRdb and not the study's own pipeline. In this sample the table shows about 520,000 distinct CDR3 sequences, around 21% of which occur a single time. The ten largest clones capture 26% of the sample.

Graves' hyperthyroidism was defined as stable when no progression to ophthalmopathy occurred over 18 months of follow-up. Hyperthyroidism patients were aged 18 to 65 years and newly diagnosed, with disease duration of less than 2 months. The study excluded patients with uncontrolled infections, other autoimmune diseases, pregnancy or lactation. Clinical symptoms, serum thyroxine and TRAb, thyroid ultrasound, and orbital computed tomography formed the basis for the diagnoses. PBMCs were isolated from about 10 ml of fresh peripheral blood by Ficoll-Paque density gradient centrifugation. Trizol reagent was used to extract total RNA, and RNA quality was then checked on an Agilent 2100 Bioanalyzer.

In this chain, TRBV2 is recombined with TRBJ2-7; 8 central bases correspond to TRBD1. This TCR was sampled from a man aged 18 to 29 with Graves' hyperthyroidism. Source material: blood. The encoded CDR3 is CASRGDRSYEQYF. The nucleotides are TGTGCCAGCAGGGGGGACAGGAGCTACGAGCAGTACTTC. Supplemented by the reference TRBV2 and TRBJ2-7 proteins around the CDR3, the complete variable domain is EPEVTQTPSHQVTQMGQEVILRCVPISNHLYFYWYRQILGQKVEFLVSFYNNEISEKSEIFDDQFSVERPDGSNFTLKIRSTKLEDSAMYFCASRGDRSYEQYFGPGTRLTVT.